One and the same sample provided the 14 T cell receptor beta chains below, sequenced in a study of regulatory T cells in long-lasting Graves disease. Combining iRepertoire HTBI primers with Arm-PCR of CDR3 regions, the authors built TCR beta libraries. Each CDR3 protein is one row after TCRdb ran MiXCR on the multiplex PCR reads. This table has about 430,000 distinct CDR3 sequences, approximately 22% appearing once. Time point in this sample: persistent/refractory GD, antithyroid drugs over 5 years with positive TRAb. Extracted PBMC RNA gave rise to the TCR library. This specimen consisted of peripheral blood mononuclear cells (PBMCs), obtained when the disease was refractory, from a patient treated with antithyroid drugs. These receptors all come from a female donor with Graves disease.

This clonotype was seen repeatedly, ten times or more. V and J are TRBV28 and TRBJ2-7; no firm D call. Trimming left V 5 bases short and J 6 bases short, with 23 bases between. Germline CDR1 reads MDHEN; CDR2 reads SYDVKM. CDR3 length: 16 residues. The chain's CDR3 is CASSPGQWSRRAEQYF. For the CDR3, the DNA is TGTGCCAGCAGTCCCGGCCAGTGGTCTCGAAGAGCCGAGCAGTACTTC.

This clonotype was counted at least ten times. V usage is TRBV6-5 and J usage is TRBJ2-2; D ambiguous. The CDR3 is 13 residues long. CDR1 and CDR2 (germline): MNHEY, SVGAGI. V was cut by 0 bases and J by 9 bases, with 8 bases left in between. The CDR3 DNA sequence: TGTGCCAGCAGTTACTCGCAGTCCCGGGAGCTGTTTTTT. This codes for CASSYSQSRELFF.

This clonotype occurred many times. The gene calls are TRBV12-3 or TRBV12-4 and TRBJ2-5, with 9 bases that match TRBD1. J was trimmed by 5 bases and V by 6 bases; bases with no gene match: 10. The CDR3 runs 15 residues. Here the CDR3 DNA reads TGTGCCAGCAGCACTGACAGGGGGTACCTTGAGACCCAGTACTTC. As protein: CASSTDRGYLETQYF.

This clonotype was found once. The chain uses TRBV19 and TRBJ2-3; TRBD2 matches 8 bases. CDR3 size: 15 residues. V lost 10 bases, J lost 0 bases, and 9 bases stayed unmatched. Looked up from germline, CDR1 is LNHDA and CDR2 is SQIVND (reference sequence). CDR3 region: CATSGLTTSTDTQYF. The CDR3, as DNA: TGTGCCACTAGCGGGCTGACTACTAGCACAGATACGCAGTATTTT. Complete variable domain (other parts from reference TRBV19 and TRBJ2-3): DGGITQSPKYLFRKEGQNVTLSCEQNLNHDAMYWYRQDPGQGLRLIYYSQIVNDFQKGDIAEGYSVSREKKESFPLTVTSAQKNPTAFYLCATSGLTTSTDTQYFGPGTRLTVL.

The rearrangement links TRBV30 to TRBJ2-7; D is possibly TRBD1 or TRBD2 (5 bases each). Germline values: CDR1 GTSNPN, CDR2 SVGIG (reference sequence). V lost 3 bases to trimming and J lost 2 bases, with 17 bases between them. The CDR3 is made up of 15 amino acids. CDR3 sequence (DNA): TGTGCCTGGAGGCCGAGGGGTGGTAATACCTACGAGCAGTACTTC. Amino acids: CAWRPRGGNTYEQYF.

This clonotype was recorded at least ten times. The V and J genes are TRBV12-3 or TRBV12-4 and TRBJ1-1; maybe TRBD1 (6 bases). CDR3 size: 14 residues. Trimming stripped 3 bases from V and 5 bases from J, with 13 bases between. The CDR3 DNA is TGTGCCAGCAGTTTTTTTGGGGGCGAAACTGAAGCTTTCTTT. Its translation: CASSFFGGETEAFF.

This clonotype was picked up a small number of times. J is TRBJ2-2 and V is TRBV11-2, with D possibly being TRBD1 or TRBD2 (5 bases each). The germline V gene encodes CDR1 SGHAT and CDR2 FQNNGV. V lost 2 bases, J lost 6 bases, and 13 bases lay in between. The CDR3 loop spans 15 amino acids. CDR3 in amino acids: CASSLSDQGPGELFF. The CDR3 DNA sequence: TGTGCCAGCAGCTTATCAGATCAGGGACCCGGGGAGCTGTTTTTT.

With respect to this clonotype: A read error may explain this, as a much larger clone is one base away. The chain employs TRBV28 and TRBJ1-1; no firm D call. Germline V gives CDR1 MDHEN, CDR2 SYDVKM. V was trimmed by 3 bases and J by 1 base, leaving 6 bases between them. The CDR3 runs 13 residues. The CDR3 loop reads CASSFSQNTEAFF. CDR3 sequence (DNA): TGTGCCAGCAGTTTTTCGCAGAACACTGAAGCTTTCTTT. Full variable domain (rest looked up from reference TRBV28 and TRBJ1-1): DVKVTQSSRYLVKRTGEKVFLECVQDMDHENMFWYRQDPGLGLRLIYFSYDVKMKEKGDIPEGYSVSREKKERFSLILESASTNQTSMYLCASSFSQNTEAFFGQGTRLTVV.

This clonotype was seen repeatedly, ten times or more. The chain joins TRBV28 to TRBJ2-7; D may be TRBD1 (6 bases). Trimming removed 6 bases at V and 0 bases at J, with 12 bases between. Germline CDR1 and CDR2: MDHEN and SYDVKM. This CDR3 region has 14 residues. The CDR3 here is CASSQGDTSYEQYF. The DNA of the CDR3 is TGTGCCAGCAGCCAAGGGGACACCTCCTACGAGCAGTACTTC.

This clonotype was recorded at least ten times. The chain joins TRBV10-3 to TRBJ2-5, with 8 positions matching TRBD2. Germline V lookup: CDR1 ENHRY, CDR2 SYGVKD. The CDR3 sequence is 15 residues long. J lost 3 bases, V lost 6 bases, and 9 bases had no gene match. This CDR3 is CAIRGFLAGKETQYF. The CDR3 coding sequence is TGTGCCATCAGAGGCTTCCTAGCGGGTAAAGAGACCCAGTACTTC.

This clonotype came up many times. This chain connects TRBV30 to TRBJ2-7, with 7 nucleotides matching TRBD1. Germline V gene lookup returns CDR1 GTSNPN and CDR2 SVGIG (reference sequence). The CDR3 totals 13 residues. V lost 6 bases to trimming and J lost 2 bases; unmatched junction nucleotides: 7. Here the CDR3 reads CACVRTGTYEQYF. The CDR3 DNA follows: TGTGCCTGTGTACGGACAGGTACCTACGAGCAGTACTTC.

The chain carries TRBV7-8 and TRBJ1-1; a weak D match, TRBD1 (5 bases). Looked up from germline, CDR1 is SGHVS and CDR2 is FQNEAQ. Trimming took 4 bases from V and 2 from J, leaving 11 bases between them. The CDR3 extends over 14 amino acids. The DNA for the CDR3 is TGTGCCAGCAGCTCAGCGACAGTAAACACTGAAGCTTTCTTT. As protein: CASSSATVNTEAFF.

As to this clonotype: Being one base from a much bigger clone, this may be a read error. The V gene is TRBV7-2, the J gene TRBJ1-5, with no clear D. V lost 1 base to trimming and J lost 5 bases, with 12 bases between them. CDR3 length: 15 residues. Per the germline V gene, CDR1 is SGHTA and CDR2 is FQGNSA. The CDR3 here is CASSLVDGGYQPQHF. The CDR3 region has the DNA TGTGCCAGCAGCTTAGTGGACGGAGGATATCAGCCCCAGCATTTT. Using reference TRBV7-2 and TRBJ1-5 for the parts outside the CDR3, the full variable domain is GAGVSQSPSNKVTEKGKDVELRCDPISGHTALYWYRQSLGQGLEFLIYFQGNSAPDKSGLPSDRFSAERTGGSVSTLTIQRTQQEDSAVYLCASSLVDGGYQPQHFGDGTRLSIL.

Only a few counts were recorded for this clonotype. This chain links TRBV6-1 with TRBJ2-1; no reliable D call. The germline V gene encodes CDR1 MNHNS and CDR2 SASEGT. Trimming took 7 bases from V and 4 from J, leaving 8 bases between them. This CDR3 has 12 residues. In nucleotides, the CDR3 is TGTGCCAGCATTAACATTTACAATGAGCAGTTCTTC. It yields the protein CASINIYNEQFF.